The entry that follows covers one T cell receptor beta chain sequence. These data come from a study of OX40 agonist ivuxolimab in advanced cancers. Germline CDR1 SGHNT, CDR2 YENEEA. The CDR3 loop spans 14 amino acids. The V gene lost 3 bases and the J gene lost 1 base, with 8 bases spanning the gap. Sequencing used immunoSEQ multiplex PCR; TCRdb keeps in-frame clones, though not all of them. The top ten hold approximately 3.8% of the sample, which has 70,000 or so clones, about 85% seen once. People who had autoimmune disease history or systemic immunosuppression were excluded. This rearrangement joins TRBV11-3 to TRBJ2-3; perhaps D is TRBD1 or TRBD2 (5 bases each). This sample comprised CD4+ or CD8+ T cells sorted from blood, obtained in a trial of the OX40 agonist ivuxolimab. The receptor's source is an adult with an advanced solid tumor such as melanoma, head and neck, liver or kidney cancer. DNA of the CDR3: TGTGCCAGCAGCTTTCGGGACGGCACAGATACGCAGTATTTT. This encodes CASSFRDGTDTQYF.